This T cell receptor beta chain appears in the sequencing data of a study of blood T cell repertoires in COVID-19. Study summary: From T cells, B-cell-depleted T cells, or PBMCs came the material, which was cDNA or gDNA.

Germline CDR1 and CDR2: SGHDT and YYEEEE. This CDR3 is 15 amino acids long. Trimming shortened V by 0 bases and J by 5 bases, and 14 bases separated the two germline ends. In the original workflow: It was from reference gene primer amplification that nucleated cell counts were estimated. Method: immunoSEQ multiplex PCR; TCRdb's copy keeps in-frame clones and lacks some. From that table come the V and J calls and clone size; the DNA was used to work out D and trimming. This table holds 60,000 to 90,000 clones, roughly 80% found once. The genes are TRBV5-6 and TRBJ2-5, with a possible D match to TRBD1 (7 bases). This sequence originates from a man aged 55 to 70 with active or convalescent COVID-19. Sequenced sample: peripheral blood. The CDR3 loop is CASSLGRGLLETQYF. The CDR3 DNA reads TGTGCCAGCAGCTTGGGGAGGGGGCTTTTGGAGACCCAGTACTTC.